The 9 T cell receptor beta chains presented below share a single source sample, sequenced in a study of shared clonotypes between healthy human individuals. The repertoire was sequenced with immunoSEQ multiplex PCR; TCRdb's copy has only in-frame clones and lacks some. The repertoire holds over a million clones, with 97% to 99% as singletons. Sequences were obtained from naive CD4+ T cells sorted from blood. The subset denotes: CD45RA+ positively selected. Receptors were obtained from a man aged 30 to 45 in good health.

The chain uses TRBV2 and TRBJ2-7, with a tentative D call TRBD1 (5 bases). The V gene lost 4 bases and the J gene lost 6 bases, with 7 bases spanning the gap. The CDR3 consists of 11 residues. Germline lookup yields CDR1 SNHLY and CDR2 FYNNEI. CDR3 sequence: CASSVGAEQYF. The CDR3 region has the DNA TGTGCCAGCAGTGTTGGGGCCGAGCAGTACTTC.

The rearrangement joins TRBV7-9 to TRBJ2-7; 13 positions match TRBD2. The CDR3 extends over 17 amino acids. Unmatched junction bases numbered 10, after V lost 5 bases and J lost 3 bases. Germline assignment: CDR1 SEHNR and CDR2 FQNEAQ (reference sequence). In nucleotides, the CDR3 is TGTGCCAGCAGCCGGAAAAAAGGACTAGCGGGAGACTACGAGCAGTACTTC. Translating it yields CASSRKKGLAGDYEQYF.

The CDR3 here is CASSTGVGNTIYF. The CDR3 DNA reads TGTGCCAGCAGCACAGGGGTTGGAAACACCATATATTTT. This chain uses TRBV6-1 with TRBJ1-3, with TRBD1 matching over 7 bases. Unmatched junction bases numbered 2, after V lost 6 bases and J lost 3 bases. The germline gives CDR1 MNHNS, CDR2 SASEGT. The CDR3 has 13 residues.

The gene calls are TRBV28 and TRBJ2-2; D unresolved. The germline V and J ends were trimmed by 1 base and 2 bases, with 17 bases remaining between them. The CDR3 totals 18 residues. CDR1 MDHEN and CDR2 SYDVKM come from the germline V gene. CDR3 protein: CASSLSALRPLNTGELFF. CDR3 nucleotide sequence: TGTGCCAGCAGTTTATCTGCACTCCGACCCCTTAACACCGGGGAGCTGTTTTTT.

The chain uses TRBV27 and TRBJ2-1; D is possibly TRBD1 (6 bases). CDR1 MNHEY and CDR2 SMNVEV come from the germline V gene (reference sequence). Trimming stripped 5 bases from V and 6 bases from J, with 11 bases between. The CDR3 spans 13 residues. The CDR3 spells CASSLTGPNEQFF. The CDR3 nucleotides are TGTGCCAGCAGTCTCACAGGGCCCAATGAGCAGTTCTTC.

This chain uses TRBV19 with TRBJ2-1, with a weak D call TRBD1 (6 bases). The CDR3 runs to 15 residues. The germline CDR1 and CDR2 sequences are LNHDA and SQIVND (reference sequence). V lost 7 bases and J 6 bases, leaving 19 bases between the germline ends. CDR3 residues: CASTPNPGTSNEQFF. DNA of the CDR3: TGTGCCAGTACCCCAAATCCCGGGACAAGCAATGAGCAGTTCTTC.

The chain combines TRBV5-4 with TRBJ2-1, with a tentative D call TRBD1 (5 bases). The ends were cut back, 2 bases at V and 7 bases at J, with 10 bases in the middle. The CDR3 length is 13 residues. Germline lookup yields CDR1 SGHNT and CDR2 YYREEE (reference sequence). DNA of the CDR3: TGTGCCAGCAGCTTTAGGCCAGGGAATGAGCAGTTCTTC. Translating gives CASSFRPGNEQFF.

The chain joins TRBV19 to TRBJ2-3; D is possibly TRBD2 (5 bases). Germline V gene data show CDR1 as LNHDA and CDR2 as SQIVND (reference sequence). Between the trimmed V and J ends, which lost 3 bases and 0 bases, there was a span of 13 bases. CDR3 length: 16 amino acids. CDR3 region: CASSMPFGGSTDTQYF. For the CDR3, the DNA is TGTGCCAGTAGTATGCCTTTCGGCGGGAGCACAGATACGCAGTATTTT.

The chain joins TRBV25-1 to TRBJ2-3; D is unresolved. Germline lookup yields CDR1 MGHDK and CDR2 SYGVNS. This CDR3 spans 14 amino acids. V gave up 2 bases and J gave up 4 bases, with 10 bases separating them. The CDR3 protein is CASSEMVGSDTQYF. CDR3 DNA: TGTGCCAGCAGTGAAATGGTAGGGTCAGATACGCAGTATTTT.